A single sample gave rise to the 29 T cell receptor beta chains below, sequenced in a study of blood T cells in healthy people across ages. The use of a sample-barcoded 5' primer and a J-beta primer mix characterized a second PCR of about 6 to 12 cycles. TCRdb called the 5' RACE reads again in MiXCR, with one record for every CDR3 protein. The repertoire consists of 700,000 to 850,000 distinct CDR3 sequences, with under 40% occurring once and the leading ten covering under 15%. Sequenced material: blood. Receptors were obtained from a man aged 18 to 35 in good health.

The table lists this clonotype with a few counts. This rearrangement joins TRBV6-6 to TRBJ1-2; 7 bases agree with TRBD1. V trimming: 3 bases; J trimming: 10 bases; junction bases outside the gene matches: 11. Per the germline V gene, CDR1 is MNHNY and CDR2 is SVGAGI (reference sequence). The CDR3 is made up of 14 amino acids. CDR3 bases: TGTGCCAGCAGTTATCCTGCTACGACAGGGTACTACACCTTC. As protein: CASSYPATTGYYTF.

This clonotype was recorded at least ten times. The V gene is TRBV5-1, the J gene TRBJ2-5, with a possible D match to TRBD1 (6 bases). Germline V gene sequence: CDR1 SGHRS, CDR2 YFSETQ. V dropped 4 bases and J dropped 3 bases, with 10 bases sitting between them. The CDR3 consists of 13 residues. The CDR3 protein is CASSQWTEETQYF. The CDR3 DNA follows: TGCGCCAGCAGCCAATGGACAGAAGAGACCCAGTACTTC. The full variable domain, with the rest looked up from reference TRBV5-1 and TRBJ2-5, is KAGVTQTPRYLIKTRGQQVTLSCSPISGHRSVSWYQQTPGQGLQFLFEYFSETQRNKGNFPGRFSGRQFSNSRSEMNVSTLELGDSALYLCASSQWTEETQYFGPGTRLLVL.

The table lists this clonotype with a few counts. CDR3 bases: TGCAGTGCTAGAAATAGCGGGGGGCCAAGCTCCTACAATGAGCAGTTCTTC. This encodes CSARNSGGPSSYNEQFF. The chain has TRBV20-1 and TRBJ2-1; 10 bases line up with TRBD2. This CDR3 comprises 17 residues. In germline, CDR1 is DFQATT, CDR2 SNEGSKA (reference sequence). Losses at the gene ends were 2 bases for V and 0 bases for J; bases not matched to a gene: 7.

The chain recombines TRBV5-1 with TRBJ2-4, with 12 bases fitting TRBD2. Per germline, CDR1 SGHRS and CDR2 YFSETQ. Trimming took 4 bases from V and 4 from J; bases not matched to a gene: 9. The CDR3 is 17 residues long. The CDR3 is CASSAPLAGGPKNIQYF. CDR3 sequence (DNA): TGCGCCAGCAGCGCACCACTAGCGGGGGGCCCAAAAAACATTCAGTACTTC. Looking up the rest from reference TRBV5-1 and TRBJ2-4 gives the full variable domain: KAGVTQTPRYLIKTRGQQVTLSCSPISGHRSVSWYQQTPGQGLQFLFEYFSETQRNKGNFPGRFSGRQFSNSRSEMNVSTLELGDSALYLCASSAPLAGGPKNIQYFGAGTRLSVL.

J is TRBJ1-5 and V is TRBV4-2; D ambiguous. In germline, CDR1 is LGHNA, CDR2 YNFKEQ. Trimming removed 0 bases from V and 6 bases from J, with 12 bases in between. This CDR3 contains 15 residues. For the CDR3, the DNA is TGTGCCAGCAGCCAAGATAGCGGGGTGGTTCAGCCCCAGCATTTT. This encodes CASSQDSGVVQPQHF.

The V call is TRBV18, the J call TRBJ2-3; unclear D gene. Trimming cost V 0 bases and J 3 bases, with 10 bases left between them. The germline V gene has CDR1 KGHSH and CDR2 LQKENI. The CDR3 has 15 residues. Here the CDR3 reads CASSPPTRPTDTQYF. The CDR3 region has the DNA TGTGCCAGCTCACCACCTACCCGCCCTACAGATACGCAGTATTTT.

This chain uses TRBV15 with TRBJ2-1; 7 positions match TRBD1. Germline V gene sequence: CDR1 LNHNV, CDR2 YYDKDF (reference sequence). This CDR3 is 15 amino acids long. V lost 5 bases and J lost 4; bases outside the gene matches: 8. CDR3 bases: TGTGCCACCAGCGGAGGTGACAGGGCGTACAATGAGCAGTTCTTC. Translation: CATSGGDRAYNEQFF.

The chain has TRBV2 and TRBJ2-3; D is uncertain. Germline CDR1 reads SNHLY; CDR2 reads FYNNEI. V shed 0 bases and J shed 2 bases, with 9 bases lying between them. The CDR3 totals 15 residues. The CDR3 here is CASSEAAPVTDTQYF. CDR3 sequence (DNA): TGTGCCAGCAGTGAAGCGGCTCCCGTCACAGATACGCAGTATTTT. Full variable domain (outside the CDR3, taken from reference TRBV2 and TRBJ2-3): EPEVTQTPSHQVTQMGQEVILRCVPISNHLYFYWYRQILGQKVEFLVSFYNNEISEKSEIFDDQFSVERPDGSNFTLKIRSTKLEDSAMYFCASSEAAPVTDTQYFGPGTRLTVL.

This clonotype came up a few times. The V call is TRBV20-1, the J call TRBJ1-4; TRBD1 matches 7 bases. Germline loops: CDR1 DFQATT, CDR2 SNEGSKA (reference sequence). After removal of 0 bases from V and 2 bases from J, the junction contained 6 bases not matched to a gene. CDR3 length: 16 amino acids. The CDR3 here is CSAREGRGDTNEKLFF. As DNA, the CDR3 is TGCAGTGCTAGAGAGGGCAGGGGGGATACTAATGAAAAACTGTTTTTT.

The chain has TRBV7-9 and TRBJ1-2, with unresolved D. V was shortened by 1 base and J by 4 bases, with 7 bases between the two germline ends. The CDR3 covers 13 residues. In germline, CDR1 is SEHNR, CDR2 FQNEAQ (reference sequence). In nucleotides, the CDR3 is TGTGCCAGCAGCTTAGTTACCCCCTATGGCTACACCTTC. It is translated as CASSLVTPYGYTF.

J is TRBJ2-7 and V is TRBV29-1; 8 bases line up with TRBD2. J lost 0 bases, V lost 4 bases, and 8 bases had no gene match. This CDR3 comprises 15 residues. Germline loops: CDR1 SQVTM, CDR2 ANQGSEA. The CDR3 loop reads CSVVVAGINSYEQYF. CDR3 nucleotide sequence: TGCAGCGTTGTTGTAGCGGGAATTAACTCCTACGAGCAGTACTTC.

In regard to this clonotype: One end of the junction does not line up with germline, which may come from a read error. This chain links TRBV12-3 or TRBV12-4 with TRBJ2-5; 13 positions agree with TRBD2. This CDR3 has 14 amino acids. CDR3: CAGSRTSGGETQYF. In nucleotides, the CDR3 is TGTGCCGGCAGTCGGACTAGCGGGGGAGAGACCCAGTACTTC.

The gene calls are TRBV20-1 and TRBJ2-4; D ambiguous. V was pared by 5 bases and J by 0 bases, with 14 bases between. Germline CDR1 is DFQATT and CDR2 is SNEGSKA (reference sequence). CDR3 length: 15 residues. The CDR3 coding sequence is TGCAGTGCTCCCCACCCGGCTTTAGCCAAAAACATTCAGTACTTC. It yields the protein CSAPHPALAKNIQYF.

The chain joins TRBV12-5 to TRBJ2-2, with D possibly called TRBD1 or TRBD2 (5 bases each). Trimming cost V 2 bases and J 6 bases, with 19 bases left between them. This CDR3 has 17 amino acids. The germline V gene has CDR1 LGHNT and CDR2 FRNRAP. This CDR3 reads CASGLPYDRTGSGELFF. CDR3 DNA: TGTGCTAGTGGTTTGCCCTACGACAGAACGGGGTCCGGGGAGCTGTTTTTT.

This clonotype was seen a handful of times. V is TRBV30 and J is TRBJ2-7; D is ambiguous. CDR3 length: 15 residues. CDR1 and CDR2 (germline): GTSNPN, SVGIG (reference sequence). The V and J ends lost 4 bases and 2 bases respectively, with 18 bases between them. CDR3 sequence: CAWKVVEQFTYEQYF. CDR3 in DNA: TGTGCCTGGAAGGTCGTAGAACAGTTCACCTACGAGCAGTACTTC.

The V gene is TRBV15, the J gene TRBJ1-5; a weak D match, TRBD1 (6 bases). CDR3 length equals 16 residues. V lost 1 base and J lost 3, with 13 bases in between. Germline V gives CDR1 LNHNV, CDR2 YYDKDF (reference sequence). As DNA, the CDR3 is TGTGCCACCAGCAGAGTTCGGGACAACGACAATCAGCCCCAGCATTTT. Translating gives CATSRVRDNDNQPQHF.

Only a few counts were recorded for this clonotype. The chain employs TRBV5-1 and TRBJ2-7; a possible D gene is TRBD2 (6 bases). Germline CDR1 SGHRS, CDR2 YFSETQ. Trimming removed 5 bases at V and 2 bases at J, with 14 bases between. This CDR3 has 14 amino acids. The CDR3 spells CASRGDSTTYEQYF. The CDR3 DNA reads as TGCGCCAGCAGAGGGGACTCCACAACCTACGAGCAGTACTTC. The full variable domain, with the rest looked up from reference TRBV5-1 and TRBJ2-7, is KAGVTQTPRYLIKTRGQQVTLSCSPISGHRSVSWYQQTPGQGLQFLFEYFSETQRNKGNFPGRFSGRQFSNSRSEMNVSTLELGDSALYLCASRGDSTTYEQYFGPGTRLTVT.

This clonotype was counted between two and nine times. Sequence at one end of the junction differs from germline and may be a read error. The genes are TRBV4-3 and TRBJ2-2; D possibly uses TRBD1 or TRBD2 (5 bases each). The CDR3 spans 15 residues. Germline-derived CDR1 and CDR2 are LGHNA and YSLEER. The CDR3 nucleotides read TGCGCCAGCAGCCAAGCCGAGGGGAACCCCGGGGAGCTGTTTTTT. Translating gives CASSQAEGNPGELFF.

A word on this clonotype: The junction differs from germline at one of its ends, possibly a read error. The chain couples TRBV6-5 to TRBJ1-1; perhaps TRBD1 as D (6 bases). CDR1 is MNHEY, CDR2 SVGAGI, per germline. The CDR3 runs 15 residues. The CDR3 coding sequence is TGTGCCAGCAGCTCAGACAGGCCCCGGAACACTGGAGCTTTCTTT. Protein product: CASSSDRPRNTGAFF.

About this clonotype itself: A junction end diverges from the germline sequence, so it may reflect a read error. The rearrangement uses TRBV18 and TRBJ1-6; perhaps TRBD1 as D (6 bases). The germline V gene encodes CDR1 KGHSH and CDR2 LQKENI. The CDR3 extends over 15 amino acids. This CDR3 reads CASSRSGDRNSPPHF. CDR3 nucleotide sequence: TGTGCCAGCTCACGATCAGGGGATAGGAATTCACCCCCCCACTTT.

The V and J genes are TRBV29-1 and TRBJ1-2; D unresolved. Germline V gene sequence: CDR1 SQVTM, CDR2 ANQGSEA. Deletions cut 6 bases from V and 7 bases from J, with 3 bases between. This CDR3 has 8 amino acids. The CDR3 is CSVPGYTF. CDR3 coding DNA: TGCAGCGTGCCTGGCTACACCTTC. Full variable domain (outside the CDR3, taken from reference TRBV29-1 and TRBJ1-2): SAVISQKPSRDICQRGTSLTIQCQVDSQVTMMFWYRQQPGQSLTLIATANQGSEATYESGFVIDKFPISRPNLTFSTLTVSNMSPEDSSIYLCSVPGYTFGSGTRLTVV.

This clonotype was found a few times. The genes are TRBV20-1 and TRBJ1-2; perhaps TRBD1 as D (6 bases). Germline V CDR1 and CDR2: DFQATT, SNEGSKA (reference sequence). The CDR3 totals 12 residues. V lost 2 bases, J lost 5 bases, and 9 bases lay in between. The CDR3, as DNA: TGCAGTGCTAGACAGGGGTGTTATGGCTACACCTTC. This translates into CSARQGCYGYTF.

This clonotype has just a few counts. The chain carries TRBV7-9 and TRBJ1-4; D is ambiguous. The V end lost 5 bases, the J end lost 5 bases, and 9 bases lay between the germline ends. CDR3 length: 13 residues. Germline V gene sequence: CDR1 SEHNR, CDR2 FQNEAQ (reference sequence). This CDR3 reads CASSPDWNEKLFF. In DNA form, the CDR3 reads TGTGCCAGCAGCCCCGACTGGAATGAAAAACTGTTTTTT.

This chain connects TRBV12-3 or TRBV12-4 to TRBJ2-7, with 8 positions matching TRBD2. J was trimmed by 6 bases and V by 6 bases; bases with no gene match: 13. CDR3 length: 15 residues. The CDR3 region has the DNA TGTGCCAGCAGGACAACCGGGACTAGTAAGTCCGAGCAGTACTTC. As protein: CASRTTGTSKSEQYF.

The V call is TRBV5-1, the J call TRBJ1-2, with D maybe TRBD1 (5 bases). The CDR3 has 14 residues. V lost 3 bases to trimming and J lost 5 bases, with 14 bases between them. Germline V CDR1 and CDR2: SGHRS, YFSETQ. The DNA of the CDR3 is TGCGCCAGCAGCTCCCAGACAGCTACTTATGGCTACACCTTC. This sequence encodes CASSSQTATYGYTF.

V usage is TRBV12-3 or TRBV12-4 and J usage is TRBJ2-3; 8 bases agree with TRBD2. The length of the CDR3 is 16 residues. V dropped 5 bases and J dropped 3; count of bases not matched to a gene: 10. The CDR3 spells CASSPKRGWSTDTQYF. In nucleotides, the CDR3 is TGTGCCAGCAGTCCTAAGCGGGGGTGGTCTACAGATACGCAGTATTTT.

The chain recombines TRBV28 with TRBJ1-5; D may be TRBD1 (6 bases). The ends were cut back, 2 bases at V and 6 bases at J, with 17 bases in the middle. The germline V gene encodes CDR1 MDHEN and CDR2 SYDVKM. The CDR3 sequence is 16 residues long. The CDR3 sequence is CASSLPRDTFRQPQHF. The CDR3 DNA reads as TGTGCCAGCAGTTTACCCCGGGACACCTTTCGTCAGCCCCAGCATTTT. Supplemented by reference TRBV28 and TRBJ1-5, the full variable domain reads DVKVTQSSRYLVKRTGEKVFLECVQDMDHENMFWYRQDPGLGLRLIYFSYDVKMKEKGDIPEGYSVSREKKERFSLILESASTNQTSMYLCASSLPRDTFRQPQHFGDGTRLSIL.

This clonotype was found many times. V gene TRBV20-1 combines with J gene TRBJ2-3; 10 positions match TRBD2. The CDR3 runs to 15 residues. CDR1 DFQATT and CDR2 SNEGSKA come from the germline V gene (reference sequence). The trim removed 6 bases at V and 0 bases at J, leaving 6 bases unmatched. Written as DNA, the CDR3 is TGCAGTGCGCTGACTAGCGGGCCTAGCACAGATACGCAGTATTTT. It specifies CSALTSGPSTDTQYF.

V and J are TRBV5-5 and TRBJ1-1; TRBD1 agrees at 8 bases. Looked up from germline, CDR1 is SGHKS and CDR2 is YYEKEE (reference sequence). J was trimmed by 0 bases and V by 0 bases; bases with no gene match: 4. This CDR3 has 16 residues. CDR3 nucleotide sequence: TGTGCCAGCAGCTTGGACGAGGGACAGGTGAACACTGAAGCTTTCTTT. Translation gives CASSLDEGQVNTEAFF.